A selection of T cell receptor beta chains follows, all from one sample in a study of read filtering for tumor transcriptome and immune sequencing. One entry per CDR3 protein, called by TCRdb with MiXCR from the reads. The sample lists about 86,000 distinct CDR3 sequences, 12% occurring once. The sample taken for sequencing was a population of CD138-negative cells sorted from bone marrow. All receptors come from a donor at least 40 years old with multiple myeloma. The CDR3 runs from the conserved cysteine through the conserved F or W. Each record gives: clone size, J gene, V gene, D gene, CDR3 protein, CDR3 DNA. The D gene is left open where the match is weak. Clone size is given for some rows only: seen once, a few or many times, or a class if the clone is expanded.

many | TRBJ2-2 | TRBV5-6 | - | CASSLPSPNTGELFF | TGTGCCAGCAGCTTACCGAGCCCGAACACCGGGGAGCTGTTTTTT
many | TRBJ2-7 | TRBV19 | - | CASSTAGVYEQYF | TGTGCCAGTAGTACGGCAGGGGTGTACGAGCAGTACTTC
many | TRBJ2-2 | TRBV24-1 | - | CATREGGGELFF | TGTGCCACCAGAGAAGGGGGCGGGGAGCTGTTTTTT
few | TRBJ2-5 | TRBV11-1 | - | CASSLAGGRETQYF | TGTGCCAGCAGCTTAGCGGGAGGTCGAGAGACCCAGTACTTC
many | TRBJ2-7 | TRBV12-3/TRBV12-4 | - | CASSPDNYEQYF | TGTGCCAGCAGTCCGGACAACTACGAGCAGTACTTC
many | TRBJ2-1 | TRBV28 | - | CASSPLADSYNEQFF | TGTGCCAGCAGTCCATTAGCGGATTCCTACAATGAGCAGTTCTTC
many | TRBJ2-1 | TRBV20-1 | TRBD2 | CSARDSVRDYPHF | TGCAGTGCTAGAGATTCGGTGAGGGACTACCCACACTTC
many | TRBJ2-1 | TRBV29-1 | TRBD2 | CSVEDRVKVAGGSYNEQFF | TGCAGCGTTGAAGATCGGGTAAAGGTAGCGGGAGGCTCATACAATGAGCAGTTCTTC
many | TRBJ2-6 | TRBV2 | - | CASIPRVSGANVLTF | TGTGCCAGCATCCCTAGGGTCTCTGGGGCCAACGTCCTGACTTTC
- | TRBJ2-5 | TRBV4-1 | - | CASSQDPQGSQYF | TGCGCCAGCAGCCAAGATCCCCAAGGGTCCCAGTACTTC
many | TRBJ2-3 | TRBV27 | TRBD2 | CASRPRASGKSTDTQYF | TGTGCCAGCAGACCCCGGGCTAGCGGGAAAAGCACAGATACGCAGTATTTT
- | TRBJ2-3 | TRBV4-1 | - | CASSPQKGVAGTDTQYF | TGCGCCAGCAGCCCCCAAAAAGGAGTTGCTGGCACAGATACGCAGTATTTT
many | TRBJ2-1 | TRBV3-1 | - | CASSRAGSGPPNEQFF | TGTGCCAGCAGCCGGGCGGGATCGGGGCCTCCAAATGAGCAGTTCTTC
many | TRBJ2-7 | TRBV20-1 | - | CSASNTGTDPTGQYF | TGCAGTGCGTCCAACACCGGGACGGACCCTACGGGGCAGTACTTC
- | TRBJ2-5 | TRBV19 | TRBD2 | CVTGGRPSQETQYF | TGTGTCACGGGCGGGAGGCCTTCCCAAGAGACCCAGTACTTC
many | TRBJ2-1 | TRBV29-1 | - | CSVQGALSYNEQFF | TGCAGCGTCCAAGGGGCCCTCTCCTACAATGAGCAGTTCTTC
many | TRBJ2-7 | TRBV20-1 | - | CSASREGSPYEQYF | TGCAGTGCTAGTAGAGAGGGGTCGCCCTACGAGCAGTACTTC
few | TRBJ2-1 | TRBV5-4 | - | CASSLDGSSYNEQFF | TGTGCCAGCAGCTTGGACGGGTCCTCCTACAATGAGCAGTTCTTC
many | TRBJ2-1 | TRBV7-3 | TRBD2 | CASSLSSGRPDNEQFF | TGTGCCAGCAGCTTAAGTAGCGGGAGACCCGACAATGAGCAGTTCTTC
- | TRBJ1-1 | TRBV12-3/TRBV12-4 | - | CASSFNRVTEAFF | TGTGCCAGCAGTTTTAACAGGGTCACTGAAGCTTTCTTT
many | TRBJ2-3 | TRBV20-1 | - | CSAREPLDTQYF | TGCAGTGCTAGAGAGCCGTTGGATACGCAGTATTTT
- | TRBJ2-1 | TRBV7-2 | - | CASIRWPGEQFF | TGTGCCAGCATTCGGTGGCCCGGTGAGCAGTTCTTC
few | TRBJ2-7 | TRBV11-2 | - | CASSLAWGGSYEQYF | TGTGCCAGCAGCTTAGCGTGGGGTGGGAGCTACGAGCAGTACTTC
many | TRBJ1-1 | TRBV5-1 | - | CASSLPRRTEAFF | TGCGCCAGCAGCTTGCCCCGAAGGACTGAAGCTTTCTTT
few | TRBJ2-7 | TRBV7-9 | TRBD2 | CASSPGTSGTYGQYF | TGTGCCAGCAGCCCTGGGACTAGCGGGACTTACGGGCAGTACTTC
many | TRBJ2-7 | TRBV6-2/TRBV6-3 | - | CASSPTGSYEQYF | TGTGCCAGCAGCCCCACAGGGTCCTACGAGCAGTACTTC
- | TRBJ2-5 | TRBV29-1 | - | CSVEGQGARVETQYF | TGCAGCGTTGAAGGCCAGGGAGCCAGGGTTGAGACCCAGTACTTC